These 3 T cell receptor beta chains came from one sample sequenced in a study of T cell responses to AZD1222 COVID-19 vaccine. Profiled with immunoSEQ multiplex PCR; TCRdb holds only in-frame clones, not every one. The sample lists about 120,000 clones; around 80% were seen once. The specimen comprised peripheral blood, sampled on day 0 of AZD1222 vaccination. The receptors were sampled from an adult in good health.

V and J are TRBV27 and TRBJ1-1, with 9 nucleotides matching TRBD1. The germline CDR1 and CDR2 sequences are MNHEY and SMNVEV (reference sequence). J was trimmed by 3 bases and V by 5 bases; bases with no gene match: 10. The CDR3 is made up of 16 amino acids. CDR3 in DNA: TGTGCCAGCAGTCCGTCCTACAGGGGGCGCGACACTGAAGCTTTCTTT. Amino acid sequence: CASSPSYRGRDTEAFF.

In its sample, this clone was seen once. CDR3 coding DNA: TGCAGCGTTCTCCCGGCAGGGGTTGTCGCTTTCTTT. Translated, it gives CSVLPAGVVAFF. The genes are TRBV29-1 and TRBJ1-1; TRBD1 is a possible D gene (6 bases). This CDR3 is built from 12 residues. Germline values: CDR1 SQVTM, CDR2 ANQGSEA. Trimming took 5 bases from V and 11 from J, leaving 18 bases between them. The full variable domain, with the rest looked up from reference TRBV29-1 and TRBJ1-1, is SAVISQKPSRDICQRGTSLTIQCQVDSQVTMMFWYRQQPGQSLTLIATANQGSEATYESGFVIDKFPISRPNLTFSTLTVSNMSPEDSSIYLCSVLPAGVVAFFGQGTRLTVV.

The J gene is TRBJ1-6, the V gene TRBV4-3, with D possibly TRBD1 on 5 matching bases. In germline, CDR1 is LGHNA, CDR2 YSLEER. The CDR3 is 14 amino acids. Trimming removed 4 bases from V and 4 bases from J, with 8 bases in between. CDR3 DNA sequence: TGCGCCAGCAGCCCCCAGGGTTATAATTCACCCCTCCACTTT. This codes for CASSPQGYNSPLHF.